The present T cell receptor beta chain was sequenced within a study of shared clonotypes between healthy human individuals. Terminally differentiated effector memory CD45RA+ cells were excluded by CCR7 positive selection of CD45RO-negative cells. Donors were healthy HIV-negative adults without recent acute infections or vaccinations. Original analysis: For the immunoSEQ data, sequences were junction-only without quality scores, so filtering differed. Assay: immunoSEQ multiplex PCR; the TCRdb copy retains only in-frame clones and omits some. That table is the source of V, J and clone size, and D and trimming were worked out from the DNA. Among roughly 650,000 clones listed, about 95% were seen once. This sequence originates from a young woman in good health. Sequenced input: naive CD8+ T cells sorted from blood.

The CDR3 is CASSLALASGSWPDTQYF. CDR3 bases: TGTGCCAGCAGCTTAGCGCTGGCTAGCGGGAGTTGGCCAGATACGCAGTATTTT. This chain uses TRBV7-2 with TRBJ2-3; 10 bases agree with TRBD2. CDR1 is SGHTA, CDR2 FQGNSA, per germline. Trimming removed 0 bases from V and 4 bases from J; junction bases left unmatched: 10. The CDR3 consists of 18 residues. Using reference TRBV7-2 and TRBJ2-3 for the parts outside the CDR3, the full variable domain is GAGVSQSPSNKVTEKGKDVELRCDPISGHTALYWYRQSLGQGLEFLIYFQGNSAPDKSGLPSDRFSAERTGGSVSTLTIQRTQQEDSAVYLCASSLALASGSWPDTQYFGPGTRLTVL.